This entry lists 9 T cell receptor beta chains sequenced from one sample in a study of T-cell reconstitution after alpha-beta-depleted transplantation in children. As it was prepared, the TCRbeta library received unique molecular identifiers. TCRdb recomputed calls from the PCR reads with MiXCR, one row per CDR3 protein. This sample has about 300,000 distinct CDR3 sequences, with around 10% found just once. The source was PBMCs, collected before TCRalphabeta/CD19-depleted stem cell transplant. These receptors were collected from a boy in the first two years of life with acute myeloid leukemia, due to receive a stem cell transplant.

This clonotype was found many times. The chain carries TRBV6-6 and TRBJ1-2, with D uncertain. The CDR3 spans 13 residues. Germline values: CDR1 MNHNY, CDR2 SVGAGI (reference sequence). The V and J ends lost 4 bases and 2 bases respectively, with 8 bases between them. The CDR3 sequence is CASSFTPNYGYTF. CDR3 in DNA: TGTGCCAGCAGTTTCACACCCAACTATGGCTACACCTTC.

The DNA of the CDR3 is TGTGCCAGCAGTGAAGACAGGCGAACTACCTACGAGCAGTACTTC. Its translation: CASSEDRRTTYEQYF. This sequence joins TRBV2 and TRBJ2-7, with a tentative D call TRBD1 (5 bases). V was pared by 1 base and J by 2 bases, with 12 bases between. This CDR3 has 15 amino acids. In germline, CDR1 is SNHLY, CDR2 FYNNEI.

This rearrangement joins TRBV4-2 to TRBJ1-5, with a possible D match to TRBD1 (6 bases). Germline assignment: CDR1 LGHNA and CDR2 YNFKEQ. The CDR3 runs 16 residues. Between the trimmed V and J ends, which lost 3 bases and 0 bases, there was a span of 12 bases. The CDR3 DNA sequence: TGTGCCAGCAGCCAGCCGCACAGGGTTAGCAATCAGCCCCAGCATTTT. This gives the protein CASSQPHRVSNQPQHF.

In this sample, this clonotype turned up many times. V gene TRBV5-1 combines with J gene TRBJ2-3, with a weak D call TRBD2 (5 bases). This CDR3 has 16 amino acids. The ends were cut back, 0 bases at V and 1 base at J, with 12 bases in the middle. CDR1 is SGHRS, CDR2 YFSETQ, per germline. The CDR3 loop is CASSLAAGWGTDTQYF. For the CDR3, the DNA is TGCGCCAGCAGCTTGGCCGCGGGCTGGGGCACAGATACGCAGTATTTT.

This clonotype was seen ten or more times. The rearrangement links TRBV6-5 to TRBJ2-5; D is unclear. The CDR3 runs to 13 residues. The germline V gene has CDR1 MNHEY and CDR2 SVGAGI. Trimming left V 1 base short and J 1 base short, with 4 bases between. CDR3 nucleotides: TGTGCCAGCAGTTACTACAGCCAAGAGACCCAGTACTTC. It is translated as CASSYYSQETQYF.

For this clonotype: A much larger clone lies a single base off, so this may be a read error. The chain couples TRBV28 to TRBJ2-7; the match to TRBD1 covers 7 bases. Germline loops: CDR1 MDHEN, CDR2 SYDVKM. V shed 5 bases and J 5 bases; nucleotides not matched to a gene: 15. CDR3 length: 16 residues. CDR3 coding DNA: TGTGCCAGCAGTCCCCTACAGGGGTGGGGATTCCACGAGCAGTACTTC. Its translation: CASSPLQGWGFHEQYF.

The rearrangement uses TRBV7-9 and TRBJ2-5; possibly TRBD1 or TRBD2 for D (6 bases each). This CDR3 has 14 amino acids. CDR1 is SEHNR, CDR2 FQNEAQ, per germline (reference sequence). V lost 5 bases and J 7 bases, leaving 17 bases between the germline ends. CDR3 region: CASSHGTLRGTQYF. The CDR3, as DNA: TGTGCCAGCAGCCACGGGACACTGCGGGGGACCCAGTACTTC.

This clonotype has ten or more counts. The genes are TRBV12-3 or TRBV12-4 and TRBJ2-2; no firm D call. The CDR3 covers 14 residues. Trimming shortened V by 3 bases and J by 1 base, and 6 bases separated the two germline ends. CDR3 DNA: TGTGCCAGCAGTTTTGTGGGGAACACCGGGGAGCTGTTTTTT. Amino acid sequence: CASSFVGNTGELFF.

The chain has TRBV18 and TRBJ1-1; D unclear. The CDR3 totals 13 residues. Germline CDR1 KGHSH, CDR2 LQKENI. V gave up 8 bases and J gave up 0 bases, with 10 bases separating them. The CDR3 spells CASRTGVNTEAFF. The CDR3 nucleotides are TGTGCCAGCCGAACCGGGGTGAACACTGAAGCTTTCTTT.